This T cell receptor beta chain was observed in a study of T cell responses to AZD1222 COVID-19 vaccine. Study-wide background: Second-dose intervals of approximately 4 or approximately 12 weeks were pooled.

A remark on this clone: Its antigen is currently unknown.

Whole-study findings and limits: The repertoires were collected only after the peak T cell response. Donors were largely white British and mainly female; clonal diversity was possibly underestimated.

The method was immunoSEQ multiplex PCR; TCRdb's version includes in-frame clones alone and lacks a portion of them. This sample has about 130,000 clones, with roughly 93% found just once. This receptor was obtained from an adult in good health. The sample was peripheral blood, taken on day 0 of AZD1222 vaccination.

The CDR3 is CASSLVGVTEAFF. For the CDR3, the DNA is TGTGCCAGCAGCTTAGTAGGGGTCACTGAAGCTTTCTTT. This chain links TRBV11-2 with TRBJ1-1; D is perhaps TRBD1 (5 bases). CDR1 is SGHAT, CDR2 FQNNGV, per germline. V dropped 1 base and J dropped 4 bases, with 7 bases sitting between them. CDR3 length equals 13 residues.